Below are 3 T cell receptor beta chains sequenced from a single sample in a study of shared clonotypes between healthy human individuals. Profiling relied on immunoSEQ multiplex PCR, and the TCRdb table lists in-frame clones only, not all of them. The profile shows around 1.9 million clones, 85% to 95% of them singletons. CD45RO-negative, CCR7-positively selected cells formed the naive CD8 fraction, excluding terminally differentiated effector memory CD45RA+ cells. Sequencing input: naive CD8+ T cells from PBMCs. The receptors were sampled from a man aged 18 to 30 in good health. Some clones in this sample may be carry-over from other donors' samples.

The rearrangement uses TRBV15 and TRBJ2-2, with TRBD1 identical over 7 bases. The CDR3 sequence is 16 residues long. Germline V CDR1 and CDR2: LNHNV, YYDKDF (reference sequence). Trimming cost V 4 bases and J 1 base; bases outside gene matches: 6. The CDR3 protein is CATSTYRDRNTGELFF. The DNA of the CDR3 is TGTGCCACCAGCACTTACCGGGACAGGAACACCGGGGAGCTGTTTTTT.

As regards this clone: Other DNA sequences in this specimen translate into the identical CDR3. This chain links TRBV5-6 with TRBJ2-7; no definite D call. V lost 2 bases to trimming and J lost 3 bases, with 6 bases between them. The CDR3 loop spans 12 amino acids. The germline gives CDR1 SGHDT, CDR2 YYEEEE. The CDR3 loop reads CASSFGDYEQYF. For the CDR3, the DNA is TGTGCCAGCAGCTTTGGAGACTACGAGCAGTACTTC.

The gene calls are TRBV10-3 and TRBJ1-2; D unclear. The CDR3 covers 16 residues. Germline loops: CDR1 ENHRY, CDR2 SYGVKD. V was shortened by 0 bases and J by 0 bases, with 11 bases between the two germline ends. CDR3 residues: CAISESVREANYGYTF. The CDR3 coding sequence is TGTGCCATCAGTGAGTCAGTTCGGGAAGCTAACTATGGCTACACCTTC.